This passage covers 22 T cell receptor beta chains from one sample sequenced in a study of cytomegalovirus exposure and HLA in healthy donors (dated by TCRdb to the late 2010s). Libraries were constructed by the immunoSEQ multiplex PCR assay. For the multiplex PCR, a mixture combining 60 forward primers for TCR Vbeta segments and 13 reverse primers for TCR Jbeta segments was used. The source is immuneACCESS, and TCRdb retained only in-frame sequences with V and J called. Part of the clones is not carried over; for the studies checked, unresolved V genes explain less than half of this, and the remainder is unexplained. This sample comprises approximately 160,000 clones, about 76% of them detected only once. The top ten constitute over 2.5% of the sample. The specimen sequenced was PBMCs. The origin of the receptors is a woman in her thirties or forties in good health and CMV-seropositive.

There are a few counts of this clone. The chain employs TRBV6-5 and TRBJ1-4; D unresolved. Germline CDR1 reads MNHEY; CDR2 reads SVGAGI. This CDR3 is built from 15 residues. Trimming took 0 bases from V and 5 from J, leaving 10 bases between them. The CDR3 DNA follows: TGTGCCAGCAGTTACTCGAGCCAGGAAAATGAAAAACTGTTTTTT. Amino acid sequence: CASSYSSQENEKLFF.

This rearrangement joins TRBV30 to TRBJ1-2, with D possibly matching TRBD1 (6 bases). The CDR3 covers 13 residues. V was cut by 4 bases and J by 4 bases, with 13 bases left in between. The germline V gene encodes CDR1 GTSNPN and CDR2 SVGIG (reference sequence). The CDR3 coding sequence is TGTGCCTGGACGGGGGGGCAAGGCTATGGCTACACCTTC. Its translation is CAWTGGQGYGYTF.

This chain connects TRBV6-5 to TRBJ2-2; D is perhaps TRBD1 (5 bases). The CDR3 runs to 15 residues. The germline V gene encodes CDR1 MNHEY and CDR2 SVGAGI. Trimming left V 0 bases short and J 6 bases short, with 11 bases between. CDR3 region: CASSYSGLGPGELFF. The CDR3 DNA reads TGTGCCAGCAGTTACTCGGGCCTGGGGCCCGGGGAGCTGTTTTTT.

The chain links TRBV25-1 to TRBJ2-1; D may be TRBD1 (6 bases). The CDR3 is made up of 15 amino acids. Trimming stripped 2 bases from V and 9 bases from J, with 17 bases between. CDR1 is MGHDK and CDR2 is SYGVNS in the germline V gene. The CDR3 reads CASSERGGTEGEQFF. CDR3 in DNA: TGTGCCAGCAGTGAAAGAGGGGGTACTGAGGGTGAGCAGTTCTTC.

The rearrangement joins TRBV4-1 to TRBJ1-6, with D uncertain. Germline V lookup: CDR1 MGHRA, CDR2 YSYEKL. The CDR3 extends over 14 amino acids. V lost 3 bases, J lost 9 bases, and 12 bases lay in between. The CDR3 nucleotides read TGCGCCAGCAGCCACCCTGGGCAACTTTCACCCCTCCACTTT. Its protein is CASSHPGQLSPLHF.

In this sample, this clone turned up a few times. The chain employs TRBV19 and TRBJ1-1; TRBD1 might be the D (5 bases). CDR1 LNHDA and CDR2 SQIVND come from the germline V gene (reference sequence). V lost 9 bases to trimming and J lost 3 bases, with 17 bases between them. This CDR3 is 14 amino acids long. CDR3 DNA sequence: TGTGCCAGCCCGCCGGGGGGTTTGGACACTGAAGCTTTCTTT. Its translation is CASPPGGLDTEAFF.

This clone occurred once. The J gene is TRBJ1-4, the V gene TRBV28; the D is unclear. Trimming removed 6 bases from V and 2 bases from J, with 13 bases in between. Germline lookup yields CDR1 MDHEN and CDR2 SYDVKM. This CDR3 region has 15 residues. The CDR3 is CASSLGGGTNEKLFF. CDR3 in DNA: TGTGCCAGCAGCCTGGGAGGCGGGACTAATGAAAAACTGTTTTTT.

The chain recombines TRBV5-1 with TRBJ2-1; 12 bases match TRBD1. This CDR3 is 17 amino acids long. From germline, CDR1 is SGHRS and CDR2 YFSETQ. The J segment lost 6 bases and the V segment lost 4 bases, leaving 11 bases of the junction unmatched. CDR3 in amino acids: CASSTGTGGFVINEQFF. CDR3 DNA: TGCGCCAGCAGCACTGGGACAGGGGGCTTTGTCATCAATGAGCAGTTCTTC.

The CDR3 spells CASSVVGQGEQFF. DNA of the CDR3: TGTGCCAGCAGCGTAGTGGGACAGGGAGAGCAGTTCTTC. The V call is TRBV9, the J call TRBJ2-1; TRBD1 agrees at 9 bases. There are 13 residues in the CDR3. V lost 0 bases to trimming and J lost 10 bases; unmatched junction nucleotides: 2. Germline-derived CDR1 and CDR2 are SGDLS and YYNGEE.

The chain is built from TRBV25-1 and TRBJ1-2; 9 bases match TRBD1. Germline loops: CDR1 MGHDK, CDR2 SYGVNS. V gave up 6 bases and J gave up 6 bases; unmatched junction bases: 8. The CDR3 contains 14 residues. CDR3 loop: CASSSPGQGHGYTF. The DNA for the CDR3 is TGTGCCAGCAGCTCGCCGGGACAGGGACATGGCTACACCTTC.

This clone was observed a single time. V gene TRBV6-1 combines with J gene TRBJ1-3; 9 bases are a match to TRBD1. This CDR3 has 16 amino acids. CDR1 is MNHNS and CDR2 is SASEGT in the germline V gene. The junction had 8 bases not matched to a gene; V was cut back by 1 base and J by 7 bases. CDR3 loop: CASSEDFGTGWNTIYF. CDR3 coding DNA: TGTGCCAGCAGTGAAGACTTCGGGACAGGGTGGAACACCATATATTTT.

J is TRBJ1-2 and V is TRBV28; D not resolved. Germline V gives CDR1 MDHEN, CDR2 SYDVKM. The CDR3 has 13 amino acids. Trimming shortened V by 2 bases and J by 4 bases, and 8 bases separated the two germline ends. CDR3 nucleotide sequence: TGTGCCAGCAGTTTACCACAGAGCTATGGCTACACCTTC. Amino acids: CASSLPQSYGYTF.

The rearrangement joins TRBV15 to TRBJ2-2, with TRBD2 identical over 11 bases. This CDR3 has 15 residues. Germline V gives CDR1 LNHNV, CDR2 YYDKDF (reference sequence). Unmatched junction bases numbered 8, after V lost 6 bases and J lost 8 bases. CDR3 bases: TGTGCCACCAGACAACTAGCGGGAGCTTTGGGGGAGCTGTTTTTT. Its protein is CATRQLAGALGELFF. Full variable domain (remainder filled in from reference TRBV15 and TRBJ2-2): DAMVIQNPRYQVTQFGKPVTLSCSQTLNHNVMYWYQQKSSQAPKLLFHYYDKDFNNEADTPDNFQSRRPNTSFCFLDIRSPGLGDTAMYLCATRQLAGALGELFFGEGSRLTVL.

The CDR3: CASSLGAGTSGTNEKLFF. The CDR3 DNA is TGTGCCAGCAGCTTAGGTGCAGGAACTAGTGGGACTAATGAAAAACTGTTTTTT. This rearrangement joins TRBV7-9 to TRBJ1-4; D unclear. The CDR3 runs 18 residues. CDR1 and CDR2 (germline): SEHNR, FQNEAQ (reference sequence). V was shortened by 1 base and J by 2 bases, with 17 bases between the two germline ends.

This clone was detected once. The chain carries TRBV23-1 and TRBJ1-4; D ambiguous. TRBV23-1 is assigned to the ORF class and has an uncertain function. CDR3 size: 20 residues. V shed 0 bases and J shed 5 bases, with 25 bases lying between them. CDR3 coding DNA: TGCGCCAGCAGTCAATCTAGTAAAGACCATACCTATCAACTAAATGAAAAACTGTTTTTT. Protein: CASSQSSKDHTYQLNEKLFF.

This sequence joins TRBV30 and TRBJ1-2, with a tentative D call TRBD1 (5 bases). V dropped 1 base and J dropped 4 bases, with 7 bases sitting between them. The CDR3 covers 12 residues. Germline V gene lookup returns CDR1 GTSNPN and CDR2 SVGIG (reference sequence). Written as DNA, the CDR3 is TGTGCCTGGAGTGCGGGGGTCTATGGCTACACCTTC. Protein product: CAWSAGVYGYTF.

The V call is TRBV6-6, the J call TRBJ1-5; 7 bases agree with TRBD1. CDR1 and CDR2 (germline): MNHNY, SVGAGI (reference sequence). Germline trimming cut 7 bases from V and 5 bases from J; bases unmatched to any gene: 14. The CDR3 totals 16 residues. CDR3: CASTLGMHRGYQPQHF. CDR3 DNA: TGTGCCAGCACCCTAGGGATGCACAGGGGTTATCAGCCCCAGCATTTT.

The chain is built from TRBV10-3 and TRBJ2-3; 8 bases are shared with TRBD2. After removal of 0 bases from V and 2 bases from J, the junction contained 7 bases not matched to a gene. CDR1 is ENHRY and CDR2 is SYGVKD in the germline V gene. CDR3 length equals 17 residues. CDR3 loop: CAISESRRGAVTDTQYF. CDR3 nucleotide sequence: TGTGCCATCAGTGAGTCGAGGCGGGGGGCCGTCACAGATACGCAGTATTTT.

The rearrangement joins TRBV29-1 to TRBJ1-1; a weak D match, TRBD1 (6 bases). The CDR3 extends over 15 amino acids. The germline gives CDR1 SQVTM, CDR2 ANQGSEA. V shed 0 bases and J shed 4 bases, with 15 bases lying between them. The CDR3 nucleotides read TGCAGCGTTGAAGATCTCGGGGGGCGAAGCACTGAAGCTTTCTTT. Protein: CSVEDLGGRSTEAFF.

The V gene is TRBV9, the J gene TRBJ1-6; a weak D match, TRBD1 (5 bases). Germline CDR1 is SGDLS and CDR2 is YYNGEE. The V and J ends lost 2 bases and 8 bases respectively, with 11 bases between them. The CDR3 covers 14 residues. CDR3 nucleotide sequence: TGTGCCAGCAGCGTGGACATCCTCGATTCACCCCTCCACTTT. It encodes CASSVDILDSPLHF. The whole variable domain, remainder taken from reference TRBV9 and TRBJ1-6, is DSGVTQTPKHLITATGQRVTLRCSPRSGDLSVYWYQQSLDQGLQFLIQYYNGEERAKGNILERFSAQQFPDLHSELNLSSLELGDSALYFCASSVDILDSPLHFGNGTRLTVT.

This clone showed up just once. The chain joins TRBV27 to TRBJ2-7, with 11 positions matching TRBD2. V gave up 1 base and J gave up 2 bases; unmatched junction bases: 7. Germline V lookup: CDR1 MNHEY, CDR2 SMNVEV (reference sequence). The CDR3 has 17 amino acids. CDR3 nucleotides: TGTGCCAGCAGTTTATTGGCCCTTAGCGGGGGGGCCTACGAGCAGTACTTC. This gives the protein CASSLLALSGGAYEQYF.

The chain links TRBV7-6 to TRBJ2-1; D might be TRBD1 (5 bases). This CDR3 has 14 amino acids. Trimming took off 0 bases at V and 4 bases at J, with 7 bases between the two ends. Germline CDR1 is SGHVS and CDR2 is FNYEAQ. The CDR3 reads CASSLASGYNEQFF. In nucleotides, the CDR3 is TGTGCCAGCAGCTTAGCATCAGGGTACAATGAGCAGTTCTTC. Together with reference TRBV7-6 and TRBJ2-1, the CDR3 gives the full variable domain: GAGVSQSPRYKVTKRGQDVALRCDPISGHVSLYWYRQALGQGPEFLTYFNYEAQQDKSGLPNDRFSAERPEGSISTLTIQRTEQRDSAMYRCASSLASGYNEQFFGPGTRLTVL.